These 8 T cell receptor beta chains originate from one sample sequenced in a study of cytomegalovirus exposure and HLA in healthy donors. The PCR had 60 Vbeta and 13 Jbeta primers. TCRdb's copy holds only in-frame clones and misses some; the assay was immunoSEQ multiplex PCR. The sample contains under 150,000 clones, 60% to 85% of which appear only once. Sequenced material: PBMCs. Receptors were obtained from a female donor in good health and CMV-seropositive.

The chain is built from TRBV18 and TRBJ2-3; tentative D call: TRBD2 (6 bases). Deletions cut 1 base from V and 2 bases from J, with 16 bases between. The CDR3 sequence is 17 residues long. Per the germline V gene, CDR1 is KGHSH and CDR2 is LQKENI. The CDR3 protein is CASSPLSAGTYTDTQYF. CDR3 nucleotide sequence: TGTGCCAGCTCACCACTTTCTGCGGGGACGTACACAGATACGCAGTATTTT.

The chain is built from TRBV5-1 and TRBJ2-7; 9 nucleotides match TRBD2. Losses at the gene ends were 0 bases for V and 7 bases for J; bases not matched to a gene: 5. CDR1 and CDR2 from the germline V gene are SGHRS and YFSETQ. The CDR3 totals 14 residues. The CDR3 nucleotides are TGCGCCAGCAGCTTGGGTAGCGGGAGTGAAGAGCAGTACTTC. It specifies CASSLGSGSEEQYF.

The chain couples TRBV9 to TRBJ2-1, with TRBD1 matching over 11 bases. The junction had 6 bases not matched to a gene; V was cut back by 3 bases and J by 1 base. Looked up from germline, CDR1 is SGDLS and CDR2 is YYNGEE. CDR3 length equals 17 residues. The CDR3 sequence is CASSAPGTGGSYNEQFF. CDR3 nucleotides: TGTGCCAGCAGCGCGCCGGGGACAGGGGGTTCCTACAATGAGCAGTTCTTC. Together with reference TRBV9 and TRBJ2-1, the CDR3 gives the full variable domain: DSGVTQTPKHLITATGQRVTLRCSPRSGDLSVYWYQQSLDQGLQFLIQYYNGEERAKGNILERFSAQQFPDLHSELNLSSLELGDSALYFCASSAPGTGGSYNEQFFGPGTRLTVL.

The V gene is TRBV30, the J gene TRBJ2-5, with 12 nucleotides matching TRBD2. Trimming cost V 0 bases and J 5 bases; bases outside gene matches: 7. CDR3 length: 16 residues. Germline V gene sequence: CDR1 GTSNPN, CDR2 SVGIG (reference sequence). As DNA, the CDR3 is TGTGCCTGGAGTGTAATGACTAGCGGGAGCAGGGAGACCCAGTACTTC. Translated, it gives CAWSVMTSGSRETQYF.

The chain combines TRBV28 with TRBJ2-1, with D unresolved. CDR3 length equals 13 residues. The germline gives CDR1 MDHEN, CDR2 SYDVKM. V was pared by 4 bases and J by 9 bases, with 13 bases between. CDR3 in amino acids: CASSSPGFVEQFF. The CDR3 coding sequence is TGTGCCAGCAGTTCTCCCGGGTTTGTTGAGCAGTTCTTC.

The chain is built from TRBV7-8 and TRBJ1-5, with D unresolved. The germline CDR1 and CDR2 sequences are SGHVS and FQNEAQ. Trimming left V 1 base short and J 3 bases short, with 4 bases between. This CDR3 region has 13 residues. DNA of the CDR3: TGTGCCAGCAGCTTAGTGTACAATCAGCCCCAGCATTTT. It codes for CASSLVYNQPQHF.

The CDR3 DNA is TGTGCCAGCAGCTTGGGGGGGGCCTCTGAAAAACTGTTTTTT. Protein sequence: CASSLGGASEKLFF. The chain is built from TRBV7-9 and TRBJ1-4; TRBD1 might be the D (6 bases). The V gene's germline CDR1 is SEHNR and CDR2 FQNEAQ (reference sequence). The V end was cut by 3 bases, the J end by 7 bases, with 12 bases between. This CDR3 is 14 amino acids long.

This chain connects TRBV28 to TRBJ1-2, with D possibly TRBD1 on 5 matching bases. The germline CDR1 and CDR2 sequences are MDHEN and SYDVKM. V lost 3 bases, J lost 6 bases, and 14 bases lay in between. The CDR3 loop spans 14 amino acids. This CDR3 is CASSLIGAGNGYTF. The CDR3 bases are TGTGCCAGCAGTTTGATAGGGGCAGGGAATGGCTACACCTTC.